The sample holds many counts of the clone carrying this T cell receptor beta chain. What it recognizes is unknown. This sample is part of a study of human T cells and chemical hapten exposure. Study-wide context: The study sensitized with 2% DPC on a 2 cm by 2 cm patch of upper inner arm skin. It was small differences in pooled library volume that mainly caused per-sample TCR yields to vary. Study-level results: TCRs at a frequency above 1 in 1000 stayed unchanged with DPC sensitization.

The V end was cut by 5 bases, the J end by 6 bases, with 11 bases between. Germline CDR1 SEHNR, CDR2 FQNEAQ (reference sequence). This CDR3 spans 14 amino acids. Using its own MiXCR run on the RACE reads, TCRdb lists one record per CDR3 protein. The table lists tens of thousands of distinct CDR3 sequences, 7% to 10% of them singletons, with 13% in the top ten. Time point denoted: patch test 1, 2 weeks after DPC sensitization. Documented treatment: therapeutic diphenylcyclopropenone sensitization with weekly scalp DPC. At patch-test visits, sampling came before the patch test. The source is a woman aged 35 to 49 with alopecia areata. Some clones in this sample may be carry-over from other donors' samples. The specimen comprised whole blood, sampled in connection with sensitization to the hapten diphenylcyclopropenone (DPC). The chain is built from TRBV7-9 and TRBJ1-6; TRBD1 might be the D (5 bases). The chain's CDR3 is CASSAIGGNSPLHF. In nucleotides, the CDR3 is TGTGCCAGCAGCGCCATCGGGGGTAATTCACCCCTCCACTTT.